Listed below are T cell receptor beta chains from one sample, sequenced in a study of T-cell memory formation after mild COVID-19. TCRdb called the 5' RACE reads again in MiXCR, with one record for every CDR3 protein. The table shows around 300,000 distinct CDR3 sequences, with over 10% occurring only once. Sequenced input: PBMCs or a T cell subset sorted from them (not recorded which). These receptors were obtained from a man younger than 30 who had mild COVID-19 (a few samples of this study predate the infection). Cell type and time point are not known. Both conserved end residues are part of each CDR3. The D gene is left open where the match is weak. Not all rows give a size; the values are once, few, many and, for expanded clones, a class.

>few|TRBJ2-5|TRBD1|TRBV2
TGTGCCAGCAGTGCCGACAGGGCCCAAGAGACCCAGTACTTC
CASSADRAQETQYF
>NA|TRBJ1-2|NA|TRBV20-1
TGCAGTGCTAGGGGCATAGGCAACAACTATGGCTACACCTTC
CSARGIGNNYGYTF
>NA|TRBJ2-7|NA|TRBV20-1
TGCAGTGCTAGAACGGGGGTCTACGAGCAGTACTTC
CSARTGVYEQYF
>NA|TRBJ2-5|NA|TRBV7-6
TGTGCCAGCAGCTTAGAACAGTCCTGGAGGGAGACCCAGTACTTC
CASSLEQSWRETQYF
>few|TRBJ2-3|TRBD2|TRBV4-2
TGTGCCAGCAGCCAGGGGTTGACTAGCGGGGTCACTAGCACAGATACGCAGTATTTT
CASSQGLTSGVTSTDTQYF
>few|TRBJ2-1|NA|TRBV7-2
TGTGCCAGCAGCCAAATGCACTCCTACAATGAGCAGTTCTTC
CASSQMHSYNEQFF
>NA|TRBJ2-5|NA|TRBV7-9
TGTGCCAGCAGCTTACGGGACACTAAAGAGACCCAGTACTTC
CASSLRDTKETQYF
>NA|TRBJ2-2|TRBD2|TRBV4-2
TGTGCCAGCAGCCCTCCCGGCGGGGGGGCGAACACCGGGGAGCTGTTTTTT
CASSPPGGGANTGELFF
>few|TRBJ2-7|NA|TRBV20-1
TGCAGTGCTCTCTTGGGCACGGTGGGGGAGCAGTACTTC
CSALLGTVGEQYF
>many|TRBJ2-1|TRBD2|TRBV5-5
TGTGCCAGCAGCCCAATGACCGGGACTAGATTGCCCAATGAGCAGTTCTTC
CASSPMTGTRLPNEQFF
>many|TRBJ2-5|NA|TRBV7-9
TGTGCCAGCAGCCGGGATCATAGCATGGGGACCCAGTACTTC
CASSRDHSMGTQYF
>NA|TRBJ1-4|TRBD1|TRBV19
TGTGCCACGGACGGGACAGGAAATGAAAAACTGTTTTTT
CATDGTGNEKLFF
>few|TRBJ2-1|NA|TRBV7-3
TGTGCCAGCAGCAACGACAGGTACAATGAGCAGTTCTTC
CASSNDRYNEQFF
>NA|TRBJ1-2|NA|TRBV5-1
TGCGCCAGCAGGCCGGACTCAGGGACCGATGGCTACACCTTC
CASRPDSGTDGYTF
>few|TRBJ1-6|NA|TRBV6-1
TGTGCCAGCACCCGGCAAGGGCAGTCCTATAATTCACCCCTCCACTTT
CASTRQGQSYNSPLHF
>few|TRBJ2-7|NA|TRBV4-1
TGCGCCAGCAGCCGGGACACACTCTACGAGCAGTACTTC
CASSRDTLYEQYF
>NA|TRBJ2-1|TRBD1|TRBV10-3
TGTGCCATCAGCCTTAGGGCGACGGGACAGGGGATCCACAATGAGCAGTTCTTC
CAISLRATGQGIHNEQFF
>few|TRBJ2-1|TRBD1|TRBV6-2/TRBV6-3
TGTGCCAGCTGGCCAGGGGGATTATATGAGCAGTTCTTC
CASWPGGLYEQFF
>many|TRBJ1-3|NA|TRBV12-3/TRBV12-4
TGTGCCAGCAGTTTGGGCGGAAACACCATATATTTT
CASSLGGNTIYF
>many|TRBJ1-5|NA|TRBV6-6
TGTGCCAGCATCGACGCCGTGGGGGAGGGAGCCTTACGGCCCCAGCATTTT
CASIDAVGEGALRPQHF
>few|TRBJ2-3|TRBD2|TRBV19
TGTGCCAGTACGCCCGGACTAGCGCCTCATACGCAGTATTTT
CASTPGLAPHTQYF
>NA|TRBJ2-7|NA|TRBV3-1
TGTGCCAGCAGCCAAGAAATAGCGGCCGCCTACGAGCAGTACTTC
CASSQEIAAAYEQYF
>NA|TRBJ2-2|NA|TRBV4-2
TGTGCCAGCAGCCCCGCCGGGACGCCCAACACCGGGGAGCTGTTTTTT
CASSPAGTPNTGELFF
>many|TRBJ2-7|NA|TRBV6-2/TRBV6-3
TGTGCCAGCAGTTACGACTACGAGCAGTACTTC
CASSYDYEQYF
>few|TRBJ2-1|TRBD2|TRBV5-1
TGCGCCAGCAGCTTGTCCGGGACTAGCGGGGGGAGCAATGAGCAGTTCTTC
CASSLSGTSGGSNEQFF
>NA|TRBJ2-3|NA|TRBV2
TGTGCCAGCAGTGAGTCAGATACGCAGTATTTT
CASSESDTQYF
>NA|TRBJ2-1|NA|TRBV11-2
TGTGCCAGCGTAGGGGGCAATGAGCAGTTCTTC
CASVGGNEQFF
>NA|TRBJ2-5|NA|TRBV10-3
TGTGCCATCAGCAGAGATATAGGAACTCAGACCCAGTACTTC
CAISRDIGTQTQYF
>NA|TRBJ2-1|NA|TRBV7-3
TGTGCCAGCAGTGGAGGGGCCCTCAATGAGCAGTTCTTC
CASSGGALNEQFF
>few|TRBJ2-2|TRBD2|TRBV12-3/TRBV12-4
TGTGCCAGCACCCCGGGACTAGCGGGGGGCCGTGGCGGGGAGCTGTTTTTT
CASTPGLAGGRGGELFF
>NA|TRBJ1-1|TRBD1|TRBV6-5
TGTGCCAGCAGTTACACGAGGGGGCGTCGGACTGAAGCTTTCTTT
CASSYTRGRRTEAFF
>few|TRBJ2-3|NA|TRBV6-5
TGTGCCAGCAGTTTTGGGGCAGAAACTAGCACAGATACGCAGTATTTT
CASSFGAETSTDTQYF
>NA|TRBJ1-6|NA|TRBV21-1
TGTGCCAGCACCAACCGGGACAGTCTCCTCCCCCTCCACTTT
CASTNRDSLLPLHF
>few|TRBJ2-5|TRBD1|TRBV20-1
TGCAGTGCACCGACAGGGGGCTGGGAGACCCAGTACTTC
CSAPTGGWETQYF
>NA|TRBJ1-3|NA|TRBV4-3
TGCGCCAGCAGCCGAGGACCCAGGACTGGAAACACCATATATTTT
CASSRGPRTGNTIYF
>NA|TRBJ1-4|TRBD1|TRBV6-5
TGTGCCAGCAGCAACGACAGGGGTGAAAAACTGTTTTTT
CASSNDRGEKLFF
>few|TRBJ1-1|NA|TRBV24-1
TGTGCCACCAGGGGCATGGGGGCGAACACTGAAGCTTTCTTT
CATRGMGANTEAFF
>few|TRBJ1-5|NA|TRBV4-3
TGCGCCAGCAGCCAACAGAGACGGGAAAATCAGCCCCAGCATTTT
CASSQQRRENQPQHF
>NA|TRBJ1-2|NA|TRBV20-1
TGCAGTGCTAGAGAGCTCCGGGAGGGTGGCTACACCTTC
CSARELREGGYTF
>few|TRBJ1-5|NA|TRBV6-6
TGTGCCAGCAGTTACATGGGGAGTCAGCCCCAGCATTTT
CASSYMGSQPQHF
>few|TRBJ2-1|NA|TRBV5-1
TGCGCCAGCAGTCGCACGGGTGAGCAGTTCTTC
CASSRTGEQFF
>few|TRBJ1-5|NA|TRBV5-1
TGCGCCAGCAGCTTGGACAGGGAGGGTGGTCCCCAGCATTTT
CASSLDREGGPQHF
>few|TRBJ2-5|NA|TRBV7-2
TGTGCCAGCAGCTTAATGTCCCTCGGGGAGCAAGAGACCCAGTACTTC
CASSLMSLGEQETQYF
>once|TRBJ2-7|TRBD2|TRBV7-2
TGTGCCAGCAGCTCCGGGACTAGCGGGGTTTTGAGCTACGAGCAGTACTTC
CASSSGTSGVLSYEQYF
>NA|TRBJ1-5|NA|TRBV18
TGTGCCAGCTCACCGTTCGAGTTTAGCAATCAGCCCCAGCATTTT
CASSPFEFSNQPQHF
>NA|TRBJ1-4|NA|TRBV4-3
TGCGCCAGCAGCCAGCGAGTGGGTGCGGGTGAAAAACTGTTTTTT
CASSQRVGAGEKLFF
>NA|TRBJ2-3|TRBD2|TRBV2
TGTGCCAGCAGTCTCCTGAGCGGGACCACAGATACGCAGTATTTT
CASSLLSGTTDTQYF
>NA|TRBJ1-4|NA|TRBV29-1
TGCAGCGCCTCGACAGGCCCGAATGAAAAACTGTTTTTT
CSASTGPNEKLFF
>few|TRBJ1-2|NA|TRBV5-5
TGTGCCAGCAGCTTGCCCTTGAGACCGAACCAAATCGATGGCTACACCTTC
CASSLPLRPNQIDGYTF
>many|TRBJ2-5|TRBD1|TRBV5-1
TGCGCCAGCAGCTCGGACAGGGAAGAGACCCAGTACTTC
CASSSDREETQYF
>NA|TRBJ2-2|TRBD2|TRBV6-1
TGTGCCAGCAGTGGTCTAGCGGGGGGGCCCGGGGAGCTGTTTTTT
CASSGLAGGPGELFF
>NA|TRBJ2-3|NA|TRBV12-3/TRBV12-4
TGTGCCAGCAGTGGGACAACCTCAGATACGCAGTATTTT
CASSGTTSDTQYF
>few|TRBJ2-5|NA|TRBV18
TGTGCCAGCTCACCACCCAACACCCAAGAGACCCAGTACTTC
CASSPPNTQETQYF
>NA|TRBJ2-3|NA|TRBV7-9
TGTGCCAGCACTGCTCCAGGGGGGAAAGATACGCAGTATTTT
CASTAPGGKDTQYF
>NA|TRBJ2-1|NA|TRBV29-1
TGCAGCGTTGGAAGGGGATACAATGAGCAGTTCTTC
CSVGRGYNEQFF
>many|TRBJ2-5|TRBD2|TRBV5-1
TGCGCCAGCAGCTTGGTATTTGGGAGCGGGGGCCCCGTACCCCAAGAGACCCAGTACTTC
CASSLVFGSGGPVPQETQYF
>many|TRBJ2-4|NA|TRBV7-2
TGTGCCAGCAGCAACTATGACGCCCTCGCCAAAAACATTCAGTACTTC
CASSNYDALAKNIQYF
>NA|TRBJ2-7|NA|TRBV5-1
TGCGCCAGCAGCCAGGCGGGTCCCTATACGCCCTACGAGCAGTACTTC
CASSQAGPYTPYEQYF
>NA|TRBJ1-6|TRBD1|TRBV4-2
TGTGCCAGCAGCCAAGAGGGGTGGGGCAATAACAGGGGGCAATCACCCCTCCACTTT
CASSQEGWGNNRGQSPLHF